One and the same sample provided the 29 T cell receptor beta chains below, sequenced in a study of T cells in Graves' hyperthyroidism and ophthalmopathy. RNA transcripts provided the source from which TCR beta CDR3 regions were amplified. Initially, a first-round RT-PCR of the TCR CDR3 employed the HTBI primer set. TCRdb itself ran the multiplex PCR reads through MiXCR, one entry per CDR3 protein. This sample carries 450,000 to 650,000 distinct CDR3 sequences, approximately 15% of them seen once, and the ten largest clones take roughly 6.9%. Sequenced input: blood. Every receptor here comes from a woman aged 18-29 years with Graves' ophthalmopathy.

This clonotype was detected a few times. A much bigger clone sits one base away, suggesting this may be a read error. The chain employs TRBV27 and TRBJ2-4; 8 bases map to TRBD2. CDR1 is MNHEY and CDR2 is SMNVEV in the germline V gene (reference sequence). The CDR3 contains 15 residues. CDR3: CVSSLSSGWENIQYF. For the CDR3, the DNA is TGTGTCAGCAGTTTATCTAGCGGGTGGGAAAACATTCAGTACTTC.

This clonotype occurred a few times. This chain's CDR3 is CAWSLSEWGLYEQYF. The CDR3 DNA is TGTGCCTGGAGCCTAAGCGAGTGGGGGCTCTACGAGCAGTACTTC. This chain connects TRBV30 to TRBJ2-7; D may be TRBD1 (6 bases). The CDR3 has 15 amino acids. Germline V gene sequence: CDR1 GTSNPN, CDR2 SVGIG (reference sequence). V lost 3 bases, J lost 3 bases, and 18 bases lay in between.

This clonotype was counted many times. The chain carries TRBV27 and TRBJ2-1, with TRBD2 matching over 12 bases. Germline V gives CDR1 MNHEY, CDR2 SMNVEV (reference sequence). V shed 6 bases, J shed 3 bases, and the junction held 3 bases outside the gene matches. The CDR3 has 15 residues. Here the CDR3 DNA reads TGTGCCAGCAGGGAGACTAGCGGGAGCTACAATGAGCAGTTCTTC. It yields the protein CASRETSGSYNEQFF.

The chain recombines TRBV29-1 with TRBJ1-2; no firm D call. Germline lookup yields CDR1 SQVTM and CDR2 ANQGSEA. This CDR3 region has 12 residues. V lost 4 bases, J lost 7 bases, and 13 bases lay in between. CDR3 residues: CSVGAGMGGYTF. The DNA for the CDR3 is TGCAGCGTTGGGGCGGGGATGGGTGGCTACACCTTC.

At least ten counts were recorded for this clonotype. V gene TRBV19 combines with J gene TRBJ2-1, with a weak D call TRBD1 (6 bases). Germline-derived CDR1 and CDR2 are LNHDA and SQIVND (reference sequence). Trimming removed 6 bases from V and 8 bases from J, with 14 bases in between. The CDR3 has 13 residues. CDR3 DNA sequence: TGTGCCAGTAGCATAACAGGGAGCGATGAGCAGTTCTTC. Protein: CASSITGSDEQFF.

This clonotype was found many times. The rearrangement uses TRBV5-5 and TRBJ2-3; 7 bases are a match to TRBD2. Trimming cost V 0 bases and J 1 base; bases outside gene matches: 5. This CDR3 comprises 16 residues. The germline CDR1 and CDR2 sequences are SGHKS and YYEKEE (reference sequence). The CDR3 here is CASSLEETSGTDTQYF. The CDR3 DNA reads as TGTGCCAGCAGCTTGGAGGAAACTAGCGGCACAGATACGCAGTATTTT.

The V call is TRBV19, the J call TRBJ2-7; D not resolved. Germline V lookup: CDR1 LNHDA, CDR2 SQIVND (reference sequence). The germline V and J ends were trimmed by 7 bases and 4 bases, with 8 bases remaining between them. The CDR3 contains 11 residues. The CDR3 DNA sequence: TGTGCCAGTAAGCTAGGGTACGAGCAGTACTTC. Encoded protein: CASKLGYEQYF. The whole variable domain, remainder taken from reference TRBV19 and TRBJ2-7, is DGGITQSPKYLFRKEGQNVTLSCEQNLNHDAMYWYRQDPGQGLRLIYYSQIVNDFQKGDIAEGYSVSREKKESFPLTVTSAQKNPTAFYLCASKLGYEQYFGPGTRLTVT.

At least ten counts were recorded for this clonotype. The chain is built from TRBV6-2 or TRBV6-3 and TRBJ2-7, with TRBD2 matching over 14 bases. Losses at the gene ends were 0 bases for V and 4 bases for J; bases not matched to a gene: 14. CDR1 and CDR2 from the germline V gene are MNHEY and SVGEGT. The CDR3 is 20 amino acids. The CDR3 DNA is TGTGCCAGCAGTTACTCTCTCGGCCGGGTCGGGACTAGCGGGAGTTACGAGCAGTACTTC. Its protein is CASSYSLGRVGTSGSYEQYF.

This clonotype was recorded many times. This rearrangement joins TRBV7-3 to TRBJ2-5, with 10 bases lining up with TRBD2. This CDR3 comprises 15 residues. Germline V CDR1 and CDR2: SGHTA, FQGTGA. V gave up 5 bases and J gave up 5 bases; unmatched junction bases: 8. CDR3 loop: CASSRGSGRDETQYF. In DNA form, the CDR3 reads TGTGCCAGCAGCCGGGGGAGCGGGAGGGACGAGACCCAGTACTTC.

This clonotype was counted many times. This sequence joins TRBV28 and TRBJ2-7, with D tentatively TRBD1 (5 bases). This CDR3 comprises 14 residues. V gave up 5 bases and J gave up 2 bases, with 13 bases separating them. The germline CDR1 and CDR2 sequences are MDHEN and SYDVKM. The CDR3 DNA follows: TGTGCCAGCAGTCGTATAGTAGGGGCCTACGAGCAGTACTTC. Amino acid sequence: CASSRIVGAYEQYF.

The table lists this clonotype with a count of one. A read error may explain this, as a much larger clone is one base away. This CDR3 fails to terminate in the conserved phenylalanine or tryptophan, so it likely reflects a read error. V and J are TRBV5-1 and TRBJ2-7; unclear D gene. The V gene's germline CDR1 is SGHRS and CDR2 YFSETQ. V gave up 0 bases and J gave up 7 bases, with 20 bases separating them. The CDR3 has 16 residues. CDR3 loop: CASSLAGHLPNSEQYL. CDR3 DNA sequence: TGCGCCAGCAGCTTGGCCGGTCACCTCCCTAATTCGGAGCAGTACCTC.

Remarks on this clonotype: A read error may be the cause here, since a much bigger clone is one base away. The chain carries TRBV27 and TRBJ2-3; 10 bases fit TRBD2. The CDR3 loop spans 17 amino acids. The germline CDR1 and CDR2 sequences are MNHEY and SMNVEV (reference sequence). As DNA, the CDR3 is TGTGCCAGCACCCGGAGAGGACTAGCGGCTAGCACAGATGCGCAGTATTTT. It yields the protein CASTRRGLAASTDAQYF.

This clonotype was counted ten times or more. The chain joins TRBV28 to TRBJ1-1; 9 nucleotides align to TRBD1. The trim removed 5 bases at V and 4 bases at J, leaving 8 bases unmatched. This CDR3 has 15 amino acids. From germline, CDR1 is MDHEN and CDR2 SYDVKM. The CDR3 reads CASSPDRGDSTEAFF. The CDR3 DNA reads TGTGCCAGCAGTCCGGACAGGGGTGATAGCACTGAAGCTTTCTTT.

In its sample, this clonotype was seen a few times. The gene calls are TRBV6-1 and TRBJ2-7; 13 bases map to TRBD2. Trimming at V came to 4 bases and at J to 0 bases, leaving 6 bases not matched to a gene. The CDR3 is 17 amino acids. Germline CDR1 reads MNHNS; CDR2 reads SASEGT. The CDR3 reads CASSGLAGGPSSYEQYF. The DNA of the CDR3 is TGTGCCAGCAGTGGACTAGCGGGAGGCCCCAGCTCCTACGAGCAGTACTTC.

The chain is built from TRBV13 and TRBJ1-2; no firm D call. The ends were cut back, 4 bases at V and 7 bases at J, with 10 bases in the middle. Germline V gene sequence: CDR1 PRHDT, CDR2 FYEKMQ (reference sequence). The CDR3 covers 12 residues. As DNA, the CDR3 is TGTGCCAGCAGCTCCCCTTATAGTGGCTACACCTTC. This sequence encodes CASSSPYSGYTF.

V gene TRBV12-3 or TRBV12-4 combines with J gene TRBJ1-1; D gene unclear. The CDR3 has 11 residues. Trimming took off 1 base at V and 10 bases at J, with 7 bases between the two ends. CDR3 sequence reads: CASSLEVTAFF. The DNA for the CDR3 is TGTGCCAGCAGTTTAGAAGTTACAGCTTTCTTT.

This clonotype has a count of ten or more. The V call is TRBV5-1, the J call TRBJ2-5, with 10 bases aligning to TRBD2. The CDR3 loop spans 15 amino acids. Unmatched junction bases numbered 5, after V lost 1 base and J lost 5 bases. CDR1 and CDR2 from the germline V gene are SGHRS and YFSETQ. The CDR3 region is CASSLFLAGEETQYF. DNA for the CDR3: TGCGCCAGCAGCTTGTTCCTAGCGGGGGAGGAGACCCAGTACTTC.

The rearrangement joins TRBV28 to TRBJ2-3, with D unresolved. CDR1 and CDR2 from the germline V gene are MDHEN and SYDVKM. This CDR3 region has 15 residues. V was shortened by 6 bases and J by 0 bases, with 13 bases between the two germline ends. CDR3 DNA sequence: TGTGCCAGCAGACAGCGTTACTCTAGCACAGATACGCAGTATTTT. The encoded protein is CASRQRYSSTDTQYF.

This clonotype has at least ten counts. The chain couples TRBV28 to TRBJ1-1; tentatively, D is TRBD1 (6 bases). The CDR3 length is 13 residues. Trimming removed 6 bases at V and 2 bases at J, with 10 bases between. Germline CDR1 MDHEN, CDR2 SYDVKM. The CDR3 sequence: CASRPQGNTEAFF. CDR3 nucleotides: TGTGCCAGCAGACCACAGGGTAACACTGAAGCTTTCTTT. Variable domain in full (rest from reference TRBV28 and TRBJ1-1): DVKVTQSSRYLVKRTGEKVFLECVQDMDHENMFWYRQDPGLGLRLIYFSYDVKMKEKGDIPEGYSVSREKKERFSLILESASTNQTSMYLCASRPQGNTEAFFGQGTRLTVV.

This clonotype came up many times. This rearrangement joins TRBV5-1 to TRBJ1-1; the match to TRBD1 covers 12 bases. The CDR3 loop spans 17 amino acids. CDR1 SGHRS and CDR2 YFSETQ come from the germline V gene. The ends lost 0 bases at V and 0 bases at J; junction bases unmatched: 3. The CDR3, as DNA: TGCGCCAGCAGCTTGGGGGACAGGGGGCAGATGAACACTGAAGCTTTCTTT. Amino acids: CASSLGDRGQMNTEAFF.

Many counts were recorded for this clonotype. This chain uses TRBV27 with TRBJ2-7; 12 positions match TRBD1. The length of the CDR3 is 17 residues. The V gene's germline CDR1 is MNHEY and CDR2 SMNVEV (reference sequence). J lost 4 bases, V lost 2 bases, and 9 bases had no gene match. The CDR3 sequence: CASSLDYRDRGPYEQYF. The CDR3 region has the DNA TGTGCCAGCAGTTTAGACTACCGGGACAGGGGGCCATACGAGCAGTACTTC.

The chain is built from TRBV27 and TRBJ2-2; 7 nucleotides match TRBD1. The V and J ends lost 8 bases and 6 bases, in that order; junction bases with no gene match: 6. Germline CDR1 is MNHEY and CDR2 is SMNVEV (reference sequence). The CDR3 has 13 residues. CDR3 sequence reads: CASRTQGAGELFF. Here the CDR3 DNA reads TGTGCCAGCCGGACTCAGGGGGCCGGGGAGCTGTTTTTT.

This clonotype was detected many times. V and J are TRBV2 and TRBJ2-7; TRBD2 aligns across 10 bases. The CDR3 extends over 14 amino acids. The V gene's germline CDR1 is SNHLY and CDR2 FYNNEI. The V segment lost 4 bases and the J segment 2 bases; nucleotides outside the gene matches: 2. The CDR3 region has the DNA TGTGCCAGCAGTGGTACTAGCGGGACCTACGAGCAGTACTTC. Translating gives CASSGTSGTYEQYF.

The V and J genes are TRBV19 and TRBJ1-2; D ambiguous. The V end lost 8 bases, the J end lost 1 base, and 17 bases lay between the germline ends. Germline values: CDR1 LNHDA, CDR2 SQIVND (reference sequence). The CDR3 totals 15 residues. The CDR3 is CASARAAGFNYGYTF. In DNA, the CDR3 is TGTGCCAGTGCCCGGGCGGCCGGATTTAACTATGGCTACACCTTC.

The chain joins TRBV7-2 to TRBJ1-2, with 7 bases matching TRBD1. The V gene's germline CDR1 is SGHTA and CDR2 FQGNSA. The V gene end was trimmed by 5 bases and the J gene end by 8 bases; junction bases not matched to a gene: 11. CDR3 length: 14 residues. CDR3 coding DNA: TGTGCCAGCAGCGAAGACAGGGCCTTCGGAGGCTACACCTTC. Its translation: CASSEDRAFGGYTF.

This clonotype was seen at least ten times. V usage is TRBV5-1 and J usage is TRBJ1-2; 7 nucleotides align to TRBD1. The germline V gene has CDR1 SGHRS and CDR2 YFSETQ. V was pared by 0 bases and J by 4 bases, with 3 bases of the junction left unmatched. The CDR3 length is 14 residues. The chain's CDR3 is CASSLETGTYGYTF. In DNA, the CDR3 is TGCGCCAGCAGCTTGGAGACAGGGACCTATGGCTACACCTTC. The full variable domain, its missing parts supplied by reference TRBV5-1 and TRBJ1-2, is KAGVTQTPRYLIKTRGQQVTLSCSPISGHRSVSWYQQTPGQGLQFLFEYFSETQRNKGNFPGRFSGRQFSNSRSEMNVSTLELGDSALYLCASSLETGTYGYTFGSGTRLTVV.

At least ten counts were recorded for this clonotype. J is TRBJ2-1 and V is TRBV2; 9 bases are shared with TRBD2. Germline CDR1 reads SNHLY; CDR2 reads FYNNEI. V was pared by 5 bases and J by 3 bases, with 5 bases of the junction left unmatched. The CDR3 contains 15 residues. The CDR3 sequence: CASSTGTSFYNEQFF. The DNA for the CDR3 is TGTGCCAGCAGTACCGGGACTAGCTTCTACAATGAGCAGTTCTTC.

A note on this clonotype: A single base separates this from a much larger clone, so it may be a read error. In this CDR3 the conserved last residue, phenylalanine or tryptophan, is missing, so a read error is likely. The chain employs TRBV27 and TRBJ1-5; 7 bases align to TRBD1. Germline CDR1 MNHEY, CDR2 SMNVEV (reference sequence). Trimming cost V 0 bases and J 3 bases; bases outside gene matches: 8. The CDR3 loop spans 17 amino acids. In DNA form, the CDR3 reads TGTGCCAGCAGTTTATCTGTAACAGGGGCCGACAATCAGCCCCAGCATCTT. Its protein is CASSLSVTGADNQPQHL.

This clonotype showed up many times. The gene calls are TRBV4-3 and TRBJ2-7, with 8 nucleotides matching TRBD2. Germline loops: CDR1 LGHNA, CDR2 YSLEER. This CDR3 region has 14 residues. Unmatched junction bases numbered 4, after V lost 2 bases and J lost 4 bases. The CDR3 DNA is TGCGCCAGCAGCCAACTTCGGGAGGGTTACGAGCAGTACTTC. Its translation: CASSQLREGYEQYF.